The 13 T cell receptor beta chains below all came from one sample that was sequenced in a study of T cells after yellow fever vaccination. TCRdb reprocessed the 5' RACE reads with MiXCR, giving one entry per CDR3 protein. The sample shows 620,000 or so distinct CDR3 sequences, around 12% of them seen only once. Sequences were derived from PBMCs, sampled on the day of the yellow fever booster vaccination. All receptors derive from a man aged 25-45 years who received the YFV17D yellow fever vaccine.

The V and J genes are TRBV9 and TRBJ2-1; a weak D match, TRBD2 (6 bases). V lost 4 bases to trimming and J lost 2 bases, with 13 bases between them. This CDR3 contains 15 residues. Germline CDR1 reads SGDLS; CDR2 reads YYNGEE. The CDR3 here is CASSLSGPPYNEQFF. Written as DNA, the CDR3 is TGTGCCAGCAGCCTTAGCGGTCCCCCCTACAATGAGCAGTTCTTC.

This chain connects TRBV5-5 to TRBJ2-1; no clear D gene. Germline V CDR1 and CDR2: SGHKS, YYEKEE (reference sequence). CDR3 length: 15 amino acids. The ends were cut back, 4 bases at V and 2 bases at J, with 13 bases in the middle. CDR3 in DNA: TGTGCCAGCAGCCTAGAAGCTACAGCCTACAATGAGCAGTTCTTC. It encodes CASSLEATAYNEQFF.

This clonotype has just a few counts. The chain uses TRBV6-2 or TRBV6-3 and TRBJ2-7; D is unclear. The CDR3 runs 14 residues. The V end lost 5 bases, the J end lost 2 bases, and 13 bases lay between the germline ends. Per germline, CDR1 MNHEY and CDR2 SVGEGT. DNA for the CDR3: TGTGCCAGCAGTCAGATAAGGTTAACCTACGAGCAGTACTTC. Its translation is CASSQIRLTYEQYF.

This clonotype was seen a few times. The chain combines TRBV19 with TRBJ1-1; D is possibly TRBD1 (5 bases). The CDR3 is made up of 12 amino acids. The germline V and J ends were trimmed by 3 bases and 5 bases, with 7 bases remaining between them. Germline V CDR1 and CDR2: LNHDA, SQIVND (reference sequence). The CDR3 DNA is TGTGCCAGTAGTATCGGGGCGACTGAAGCTTTCTTT. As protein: CASSIGATEAFF. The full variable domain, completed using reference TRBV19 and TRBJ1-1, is DGGITQSPKYLFRKEGQNVTLSCEQNLNHDAMYWYRQDPGQGLRLIYYSQIVNDFQKGDIAEGYSVSREKKESFPLTVTSAQKNPTAFYLCASSIGATEAFFGQGTRLTVV.

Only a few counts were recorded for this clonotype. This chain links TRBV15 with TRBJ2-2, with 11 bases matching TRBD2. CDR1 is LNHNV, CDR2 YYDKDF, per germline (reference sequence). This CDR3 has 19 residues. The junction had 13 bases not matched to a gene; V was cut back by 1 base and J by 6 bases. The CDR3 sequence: CATSRVRFLAGGSPGELFF. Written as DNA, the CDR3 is TGTGCCACCAGCAGAGTCAGGTTCCTAGCGGGAGGTAGTCCCGGGGAGCTGTTTTTT.

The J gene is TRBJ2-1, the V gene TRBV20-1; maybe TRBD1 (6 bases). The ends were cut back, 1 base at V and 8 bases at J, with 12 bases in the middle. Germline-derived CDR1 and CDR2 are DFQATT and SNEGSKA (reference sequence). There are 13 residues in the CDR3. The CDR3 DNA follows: TGCAGTGCTAGAGGGGGGCCCTATGATGAGCAGTTCTTC. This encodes CSARGGPYDEQFF.

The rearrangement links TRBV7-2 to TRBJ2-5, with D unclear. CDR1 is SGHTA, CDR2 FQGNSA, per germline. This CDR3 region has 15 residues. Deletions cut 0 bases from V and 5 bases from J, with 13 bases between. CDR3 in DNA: TGTGCCAGCAGCTTAGCGTCTACCGCGCTTGAGACCCAGTACTTC. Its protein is CASSLASTALETQYF.

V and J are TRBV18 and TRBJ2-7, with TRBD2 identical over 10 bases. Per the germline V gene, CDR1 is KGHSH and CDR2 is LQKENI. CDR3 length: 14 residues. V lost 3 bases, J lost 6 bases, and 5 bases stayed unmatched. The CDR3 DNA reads TGTGCCAGCTCACCCCTAGCGGGAGAGCTCGAGCAGTACTTC. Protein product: CASSPLAGELEQYF.

CDR3 sequence: CASSMLRGIIPDTQYF. The CDR3 region has the DNA TGTGCCAGCAGCATGCTTCGGGGGATAATCCCAGATACGCAGTATTTT. The genes are TRBV9 and TRBJ2-3; D may be TRBD2 (6 bases). CDR1 is SGDLS, CDR2 YYNGEE, per germline. Trimming cost V 4 bases and J 4 bases, with 19 bases left between them. The CDR3 covers 16 residues.

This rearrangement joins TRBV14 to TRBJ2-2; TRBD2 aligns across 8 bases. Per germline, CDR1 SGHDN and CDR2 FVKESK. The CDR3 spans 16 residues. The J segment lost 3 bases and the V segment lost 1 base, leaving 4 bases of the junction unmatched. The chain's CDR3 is CASSQVTSGDTGELFF. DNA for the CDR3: TGTGCCAGCAGCCAAGTCACTAGCGGCGACACCGGGGAGCTGTTTTTT.

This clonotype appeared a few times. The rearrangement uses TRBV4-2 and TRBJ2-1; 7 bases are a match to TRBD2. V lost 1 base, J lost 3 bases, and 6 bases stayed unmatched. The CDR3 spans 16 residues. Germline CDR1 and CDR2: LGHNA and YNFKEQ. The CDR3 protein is CASSQVRGSGYNEQFF. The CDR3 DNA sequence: TGTGCCAGCAGCCAAGTACGCGGGAGCGGCTACAATGAGCAGTTCTTC.

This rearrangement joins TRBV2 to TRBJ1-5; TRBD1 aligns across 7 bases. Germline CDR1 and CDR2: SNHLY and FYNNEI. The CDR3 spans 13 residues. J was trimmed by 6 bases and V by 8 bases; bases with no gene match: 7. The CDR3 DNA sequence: TGTGCCAGCTGTGTCCAGGGGGGTCAGCCCCAGCATTTT. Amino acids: CASCVQGGQPQHF.

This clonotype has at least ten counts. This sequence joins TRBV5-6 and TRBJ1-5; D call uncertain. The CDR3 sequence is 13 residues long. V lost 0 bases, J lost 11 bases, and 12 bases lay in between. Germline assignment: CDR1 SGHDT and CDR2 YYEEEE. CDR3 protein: CASSLAATGAQHF. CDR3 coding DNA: TGTGCCAGCAGCTTGGCGGCGACGGGAGCCCAGCATTTT.